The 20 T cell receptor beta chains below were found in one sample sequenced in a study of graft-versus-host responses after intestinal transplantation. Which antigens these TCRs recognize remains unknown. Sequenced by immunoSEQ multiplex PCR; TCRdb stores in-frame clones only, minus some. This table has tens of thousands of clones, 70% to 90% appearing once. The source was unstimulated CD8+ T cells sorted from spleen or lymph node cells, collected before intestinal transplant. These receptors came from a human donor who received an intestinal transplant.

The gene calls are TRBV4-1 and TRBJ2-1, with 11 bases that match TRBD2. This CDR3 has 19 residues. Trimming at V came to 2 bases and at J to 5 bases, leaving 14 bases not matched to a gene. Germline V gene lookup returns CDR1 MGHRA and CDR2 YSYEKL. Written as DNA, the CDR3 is TGCGCCAGCAGCCAAAGGACCGAGACTAGCGGGGTTTATAACAATGAGCAGTTCTTC. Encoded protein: CASSQRTETSGVYNNEQFF.

The CDR3 protein is CASSGVGTGEGNTEAFF. The CDR3 DNA reads TGTGCCAGTAGTGGAGTCGGGACAGGGGAGGGGAACACTGAAGCTTTCTTT. The chain links TRBV19 to TRBJ1-1; 10 nucleotides align to TRBD1. Per germline, CDR1 LNHDA and CDR2 SQIVND (reference sequence). The CDR3 runs to 17 residues. V gave up 5 bases and J gave up 1 base; unmatched junction bases: 10.

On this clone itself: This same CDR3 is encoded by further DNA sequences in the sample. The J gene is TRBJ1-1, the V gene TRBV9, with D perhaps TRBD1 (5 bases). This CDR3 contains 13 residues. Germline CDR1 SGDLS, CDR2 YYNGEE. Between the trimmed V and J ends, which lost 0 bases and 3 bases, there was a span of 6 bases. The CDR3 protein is CASSVGGDTEAFF. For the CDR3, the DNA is TGTGCCAGCAGCGTAGGGGGGGACACTGAAGCTTTCTTT.

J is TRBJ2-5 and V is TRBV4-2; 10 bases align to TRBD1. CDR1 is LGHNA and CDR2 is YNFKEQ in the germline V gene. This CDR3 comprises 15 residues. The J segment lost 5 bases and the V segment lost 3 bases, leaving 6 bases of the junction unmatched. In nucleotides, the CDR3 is TGTGCCAGCAGCCAGGCGACAGGGGGCGGGGAGACCCAGTACTTC. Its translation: CASSQATGGGETQYF.

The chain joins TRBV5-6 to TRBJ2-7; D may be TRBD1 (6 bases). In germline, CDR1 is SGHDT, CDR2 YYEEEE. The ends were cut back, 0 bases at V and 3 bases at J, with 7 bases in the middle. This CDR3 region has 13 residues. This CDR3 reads CASSLGGGYEQYF. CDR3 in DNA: TGTGCCAGCAGCTTGGGAGGGGGCTACGAGCAGTACTTC.

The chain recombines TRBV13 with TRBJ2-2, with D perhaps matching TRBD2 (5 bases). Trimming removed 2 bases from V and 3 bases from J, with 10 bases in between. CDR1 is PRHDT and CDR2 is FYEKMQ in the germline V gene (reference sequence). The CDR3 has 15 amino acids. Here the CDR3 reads CASSLRSGYTGELFF. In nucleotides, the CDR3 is TGTGCCAGCAGCTTAAGGAGCGGATACACCGGGGAGCTGTTTTTT.

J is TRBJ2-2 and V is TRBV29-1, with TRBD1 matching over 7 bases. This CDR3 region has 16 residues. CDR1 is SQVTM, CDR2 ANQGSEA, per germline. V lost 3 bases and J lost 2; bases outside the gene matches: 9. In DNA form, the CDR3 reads TGCAGCGTTGAGACGCCCCGGGACAGTAACACCGGGGAGCTGTTTTTT. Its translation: CSVETPRDSNTGELFF.

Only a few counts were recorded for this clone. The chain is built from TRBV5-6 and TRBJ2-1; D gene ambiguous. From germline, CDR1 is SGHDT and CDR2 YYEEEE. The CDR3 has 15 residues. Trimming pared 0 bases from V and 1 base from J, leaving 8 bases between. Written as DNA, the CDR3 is TGTGCCAGCAGCTTGGTGGAGCGATCCTACAATGAGCAGTTCTTC. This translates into CASSLVERSYNEQFF.

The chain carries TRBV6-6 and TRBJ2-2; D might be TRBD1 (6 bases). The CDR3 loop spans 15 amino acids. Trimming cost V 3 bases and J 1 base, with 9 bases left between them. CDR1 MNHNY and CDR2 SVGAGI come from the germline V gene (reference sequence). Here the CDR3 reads CASSYPGENTGELFF. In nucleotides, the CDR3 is TGTGCCAGCAGTTATCCAGGGGAGAACACCGGGGAGCTGTTTTTT.

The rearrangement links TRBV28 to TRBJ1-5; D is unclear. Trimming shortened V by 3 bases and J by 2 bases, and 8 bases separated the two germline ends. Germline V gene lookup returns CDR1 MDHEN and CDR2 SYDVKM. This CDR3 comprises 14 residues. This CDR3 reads CASSLARGNQPQHF. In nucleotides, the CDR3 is TGTGCCAGCAGTTTGGCACGGGGCAATCAGCCCCAGCATTTT.

CDR3 in amino acids: CAWTPATTSGGYEQYF. CDR3 DNA: TGTGCCTGGACGCCGGCGACCACTAGCGGGGGTTACGAGCAGTACTTC. The genes are TRBV30 and TRBJ2-7; TRBD2 agrees at 11 bases. Looked up from germline, CDR1 is GTSNPN and CDR2 is SVGIG (reference sequence). This CDR3 region has 16 residues. V was pared by 4 bases and J by 4 bases, with 12 bases of the junction left unmatched.

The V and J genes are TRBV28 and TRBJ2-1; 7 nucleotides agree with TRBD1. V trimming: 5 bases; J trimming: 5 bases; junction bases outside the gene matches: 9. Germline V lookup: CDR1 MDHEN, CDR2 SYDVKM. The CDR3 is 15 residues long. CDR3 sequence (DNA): TGTGCCAGCAGTACCCGGGACAGACTTAACAATGAGCAGTTCTTC. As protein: CASSTRDRLNNEQFF.

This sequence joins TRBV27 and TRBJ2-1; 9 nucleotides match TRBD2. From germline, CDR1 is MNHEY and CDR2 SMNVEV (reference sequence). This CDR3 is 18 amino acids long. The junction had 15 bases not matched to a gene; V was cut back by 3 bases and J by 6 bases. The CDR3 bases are TGTGCCAGCAGTTTTACCCCAGCGCGGGAGGGCCATCTCAATGAGCAGTTCTTC. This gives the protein CASSFTPAREGHLNEQFF.

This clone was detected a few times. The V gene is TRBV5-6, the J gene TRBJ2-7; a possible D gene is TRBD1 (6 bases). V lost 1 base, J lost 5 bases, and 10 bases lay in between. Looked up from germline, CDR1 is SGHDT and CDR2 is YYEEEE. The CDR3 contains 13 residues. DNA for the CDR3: TGTGCCAGCAGCTTGAACAGGGCGCACGAGCAGTACTTC. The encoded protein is CASSLNRAHEQYF.

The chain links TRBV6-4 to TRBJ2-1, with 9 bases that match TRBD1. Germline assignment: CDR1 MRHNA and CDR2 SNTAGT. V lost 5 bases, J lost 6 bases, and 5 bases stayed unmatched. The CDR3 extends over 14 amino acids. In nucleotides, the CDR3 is TGTGCCAGCAGTCCCGGGACAGGGAGCAATGAGCAGTTCTTC. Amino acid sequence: CASSPGTGSNEQFF.

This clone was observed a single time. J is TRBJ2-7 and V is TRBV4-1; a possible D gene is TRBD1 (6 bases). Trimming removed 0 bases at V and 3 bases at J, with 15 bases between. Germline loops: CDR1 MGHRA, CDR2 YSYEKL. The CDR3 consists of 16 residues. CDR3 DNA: TGCGCCAGCAGCCAAGATGGGGGCAGGGCAGGCTACGAGCAGTACTTC. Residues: CASSQDGGRAGYEQYF.

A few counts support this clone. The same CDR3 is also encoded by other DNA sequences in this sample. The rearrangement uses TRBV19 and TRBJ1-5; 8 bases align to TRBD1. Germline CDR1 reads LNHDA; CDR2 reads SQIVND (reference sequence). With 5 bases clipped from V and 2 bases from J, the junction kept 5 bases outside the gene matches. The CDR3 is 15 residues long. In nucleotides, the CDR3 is TGTGCCAGTAGTCCGTGGGGACAGGGCAATCAGCCCCAGCATTTT. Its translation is CASSPWGQGNQPQHF.

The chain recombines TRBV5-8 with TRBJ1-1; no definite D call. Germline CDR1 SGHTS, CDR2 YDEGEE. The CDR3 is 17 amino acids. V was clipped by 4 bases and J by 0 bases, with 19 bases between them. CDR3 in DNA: TGTGCCAGCAGCCAAGATTATGCAGGTCCTGTGAACACTGAAGCTTTCTTT. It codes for CASSQDYAGPVNTEAFF.

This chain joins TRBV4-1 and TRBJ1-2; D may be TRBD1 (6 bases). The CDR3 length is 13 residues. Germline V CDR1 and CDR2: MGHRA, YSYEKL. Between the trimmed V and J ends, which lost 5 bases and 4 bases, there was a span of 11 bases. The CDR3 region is CASSLGQSYGYTF. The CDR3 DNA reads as TGCGCCAGCAGCTTAGGACAGAGCTATGGCTACACCTTC.

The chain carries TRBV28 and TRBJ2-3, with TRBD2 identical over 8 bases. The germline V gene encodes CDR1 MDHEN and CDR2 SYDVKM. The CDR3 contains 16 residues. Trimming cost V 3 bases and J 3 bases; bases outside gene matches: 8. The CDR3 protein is CASSFGGGRKTDTQYF. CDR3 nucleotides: TGTGCCAGCAGTTTCGGGGGGGGGCGAAAGACAGATACGCAGTATTTT.